The 11 T cell receptor beta chains below were found in one sample sequenced in a study of PD-1 blockade in classical Hodgkin lymphoma. Relapse was seen in all patients after autologous stem cell transplantation, and brentuximab vedotin exposure was variable. Data came from immunoSEQ multiplex PCR; TCRdb stores just in-frame clones and leaves some out. The sample records about 100,000 clones, approximately 90% being singletons. Sequences were derived from peripheral blood mononuclear cells (PBMCs), sampled before the second cycle of nivolumab. The receptors shown here come from a human donor with classical Hodgkin lymphoma.

CDR3 sequence: CASSSGTGDNYGYTF. DNA for the CDR3: TGTGCCAGCAGCTCGGGGACAGGGGATAACTATGGCTACACCTTC. The chain carries TRBV11-2 and TRBJ1-2; 10 bases line up with TRBD1. V shed 4 bases and J 1 base; nucleotides not matched to a gene: 3. The CDR3 is 15 residues long. The germline V gene encodes CDR1 SGHAT and CDR2 FQNNGV.

The rearrangement joins TRBV2 to TRBJ1-4, with a tentative D call TRBD1 (5 bases). Per germline, CDR1 SNHLY and CDR2 FYNNEI. The V end was cut by 7 bases, the J end by 6 bases, with 21 bases between. The CDR3 covers 16 residues. CDR3 in amino acids: CASTRFPRQPDEKLFF. CDR3 coding DNA: TGTGCCAGCACAAGATTTCCCCGACAGCCTGATGAAAAACTGTTTTTT.

The chain combines TRBV27 with TRBJ1-2; 7 bases are shared with TRBD1. The CDR3 contains 13 residues. V trimming: 5 bases; J trimming: 4 bases; junction bases outside the gene matches: 4. Germline-derived CDR1 and CDR2 are MNHEY and SMNVEV (reference sequence). The CDR3 DNA is TGTGCCAGCAGTGTGTCAGGGGGCTATGGCTACACCTTC. Translation gives CASSVSGGYGYTF.

This clone was seen just once. The chain has TRBV2 and TRBJ2-1; weak D call: TRBD2 (6 bases). The CDR3 extends over 11 amino acids. The ends were cut back, 5 bases at V and 9 bases at J, with 8 bases in the middle. Germline lookup yields CDR1 SNHLY and CDR2 FYNNEI. The CDR3 bases are TGTGCCAGCAGTCACGGGAGTGAGCAGTTCTTC. Encoded protein: CASSHGSEQFF.

V gene TRBV4-2 combines with J gene TRBJ2-2; D might be TRBD2 (6 bases). The CDR3 consists of 16 residues. Germline V lookup: CDR1 LGHNA, CDR2 YNFKEQ. V lost 1 base and J 5 bases, leaving 14 bases between the germline ends. This CDR3 is CASSQVAGGDTGELFF. The CDR3 DNA reads as TGTGCCAGCAGCCAAGTGGCCGGGGGAGATACCGGGGAGCTGTTTTTT.

Only one count was recorded for this clone. The rearrangement joins TRBV9 to TRBJ1-1; D not certain. This CDR3 is built from 13 residues. CDR1 and CDR2 (germline): SGDLS, YYNGEE. The V end lost 4 bases, the J end lost 1 base, and 8 bases lay between the germline ends. CDR3 nucleotide sequence: TGTGCCAGCAGCTTTCAGAGGAACACTGAAGCTTTCTTT. Its translation: CASSFQRNTEAFF.

The J gene is TRBJ1-2, the V gene TRBV2; no reliable D call. V lost 2 bases to trimming and J lost 13 bases, with 14 bases between them. CDR1 and CDR2 from the germline V gene are SNHLY and FYNNEI. This CDR3 spans 12 amino acids. CDR3 protein: CASSENLHPPTF. The CDR3 DNA reads as TGTGCCAGCAGTGAAAATCTTCATCCACCCACCTTC.

The chain uses TRBV18 and TRBJ2-2; D is unresolved. V lost 0 bases, J lost 1 base, and 0 bases lay in between. CDR1 and CDR2 from the germline V gene are KGHSH and LQKENI. The CDR3 spans 13 residues. CDR3 residues: CASSPPNTGELFF. CDR3 sequence (DNA): TGTGCCAGCTCACCACCGAACACCGGGGAGCTGTTTTTT. Full variable domain (rest looked up from reference TRBV18 and TRBJ2-2): NAGVMQNPRHLVRRRGQEARLRCSPMKGHSHVYWYRQLPEEGLKFMVYLQKENIIDESGMPKERFSAEFPKEGPSILRIQQVVRGDSAAYFCASSPPNTGELFFGEGSRLTVL.

The chain couples TRBV2 to TRBJ2-5, with 8 bases that match TRBD2. Per the germline V gene, CDR1 is SNHLY and CDR2 is FYNNEI. Trimming took 8 bases from V and 2 from J; bases not matched to a gene: 10. The CDR3 sequence is 15 residues long. CDR3 sequence: CASGPWASGQETQYF. The CDR3 DNA reads as TGTGCCAGCGGCCCCTGGGCTAGCGGGCAAGAGACCCAGTACTTC.

This clone was counted only a few times. J is TRBJ1-6 and V is TRBV25-1; TRBD1 is a possible D gene (5 bases). Germline assignment: CDR1 MGHDK and CDR2 SYGVNS. CDR3 length equals 13 residues. Trimming cost V 3 bases and J 10 bases, with 10 bases left between them. The CDR3 DNA follows: TGTGCCAGCAGTGATCTTAACAGGTCACCCCTCCACTTT. Protein product: CASSDLNRSPLHF.

The CDR3 bases are TGTGCCAGCAGTTTATGGGGCAGCCACCAGCAGTACTTC. This codes for CASSLWGSHQQYF. The chain uses TRBV28 and TRBJ2-7; unclear D gene. Per germline, CDR1 MDHEN and CDR2 SYDVKM. Trimming shortened V by 0 bases and J by 8 bases, and 11 bases separated the two germline ends. This CDR3 comprises 13 residues.